The 3 T cell receptor beta chains below were found in one sample sequenced in a study of blood T cell repertoires in COVID-19. Clones were read by immunoSEQ multiplex PCR, and TCRdb kept only the in-frame ones, dropping some. The sample lists more than 300,000 clones, approximately 90% seen once, with about 1.1% in the top ten. Sample: PBMCs or T cells enriched from blood (not recorded which). These TCRs come from a woman aged 18-35 years who had recovered from COVID-19.

J is TRBJ2-3 and V is TRBV4-3; TRBD1 is a possible D gene (5 bases). The CDR3 extends over 15 amino acids. Germline CDR1 is LGHNA and CDR2 is YSLEER. V was pared by 0 bases and J by 6 bases, with 13 bases between. CDR3 region: CASSQEGREGDTQYF. The CDR3 DNA sequence: TGCGCCAGCAGCCAAGAGGGCAGGGAAGGGGATACGCAGTATTTT.

The chain couples TRBV19 to TRBJ1-1; D unresolved. The CDR3 totals 13 residues. The V end was cut by 5 bases, the J end by 6 bases, with 13 bases between. Germline CDR1 and CDR2: LNHDA and SQIVND (reference sequence). CDR3 DNA sequence: TGTGCCAGTAGTCGTGCCCTGGCCGCTGAAGCTTTCTTT. Translation: CASSRALAAEAFF.

The chain couples TRBV5-1 to TRBJ1-4; D is undetermined. The CDR3 consists of 16 residues. V gave up 0 bases and J gave up 6 bases, with 15 bases separating them. CDR1 SGHRS and CDR2 YFSETQ come from the germline V gene. DNA for the CDR3: TGCGCCAGCAGCTTGGCCGACATAGGGCGGGATGAAAAACTGTTTTTT. Translation gives CASSLADIGRDEKLFF.